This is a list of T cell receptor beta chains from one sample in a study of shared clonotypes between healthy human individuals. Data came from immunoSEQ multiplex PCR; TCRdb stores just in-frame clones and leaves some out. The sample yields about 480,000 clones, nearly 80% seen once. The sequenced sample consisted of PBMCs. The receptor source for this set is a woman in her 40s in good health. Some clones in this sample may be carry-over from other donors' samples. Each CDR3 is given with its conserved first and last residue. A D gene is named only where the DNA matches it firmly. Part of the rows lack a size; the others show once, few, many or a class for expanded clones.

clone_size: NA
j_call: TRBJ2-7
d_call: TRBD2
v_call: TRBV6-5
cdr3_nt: TGTGCCTGCTCGCTCACGTGGGGGACTAGCGGTGAGCAGTATTTC
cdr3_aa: CACSLTWGTSGEQYF

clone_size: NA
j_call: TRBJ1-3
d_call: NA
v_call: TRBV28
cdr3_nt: TGTGCCAGCAGTACGGCGGGGCTTGATGGAAACACCATATATTTT
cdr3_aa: CASSTAGLDGNTIYF

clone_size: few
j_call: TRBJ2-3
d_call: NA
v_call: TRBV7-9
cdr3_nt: TGTGCCAGCAGCTTTCAGGGAACAGATACGCAGTATTTT
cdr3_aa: CASSFQGTDTQYF

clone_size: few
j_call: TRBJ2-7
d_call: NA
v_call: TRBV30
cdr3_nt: TGTGCCTGGGGGAAGGGCGCAATCTACGAGCAGTACTTC
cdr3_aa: CAWGKGAIYEQYF

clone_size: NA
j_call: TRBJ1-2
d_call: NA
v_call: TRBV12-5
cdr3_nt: TGTGCTAGTGGTTTGAACAGGAAGTGGGCCAACTATGGCTACACCTTC
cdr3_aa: CASGLNRKWANYGYTF

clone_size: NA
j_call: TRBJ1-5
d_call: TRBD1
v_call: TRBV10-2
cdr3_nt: TGCGCCAGCGGTACCGGGACAGGGGGCGCATACAATCAGCCCCAGCATTTT
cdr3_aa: CASGTGTGGAYNQPQHF

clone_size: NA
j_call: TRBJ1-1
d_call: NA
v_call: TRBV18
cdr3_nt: TGTGCCAGCTCACGAACGACCCAGTCGGAAACTTCTGAAGCTTTCTTT
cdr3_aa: CASSRTTQSETSEAFF

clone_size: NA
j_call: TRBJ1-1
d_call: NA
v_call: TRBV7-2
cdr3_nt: TGTGCCAGCAGCTTCGGAAAGAACACTGAAGCTTTCTTT
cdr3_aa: CASSFGKNTEAFF

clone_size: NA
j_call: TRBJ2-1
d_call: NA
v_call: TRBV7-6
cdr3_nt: TGTGCCAGCAGCACGCCGTACAGGCTGCCCCACAATGAGCAGTTCTTC
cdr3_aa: CASSTPYRLPHNEQFF

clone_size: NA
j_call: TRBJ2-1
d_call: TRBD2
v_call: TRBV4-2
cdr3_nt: TGTGCCAGCAGCCAATTAGACGGGGGGTACAATGAGCAGTTCTTC
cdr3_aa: CASSQLDGGYNEQFF

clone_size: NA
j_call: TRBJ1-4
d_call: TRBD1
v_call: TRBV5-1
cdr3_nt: TGCGCCAGCAGCTTGGATCCAAGGGCCCGGACAGGGAATGAAAAACTGTTTTTT
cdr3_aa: CASSLDPRARTGNEKLFF

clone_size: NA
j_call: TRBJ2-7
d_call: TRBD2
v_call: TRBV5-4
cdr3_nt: TGTGCCAGCAGACTCGGGGGGAAGGACGTCGAGCAGTACTTC
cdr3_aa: CASRLGGKDVEQYF

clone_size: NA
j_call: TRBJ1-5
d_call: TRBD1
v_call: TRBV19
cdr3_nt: TGTGCCAGTAGTTCACCGGGACAGGGGGGCCATCAGCCCCAGCATTTT
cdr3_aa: CASSSPGQGGHQPQHF

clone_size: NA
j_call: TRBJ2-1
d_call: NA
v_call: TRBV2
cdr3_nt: TGTGCCAGCAGGAGGGACACCGGCGCCTACAATGAGCAGTTCTTC
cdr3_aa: CASRRDTGAYNEQFF

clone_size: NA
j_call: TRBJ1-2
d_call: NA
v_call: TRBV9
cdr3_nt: TGTGCCAGCAGCGCCGGGGGGGACGGCGCTAACTATGGCTACACCTTC
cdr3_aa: CASSAGGDGANYGYTF

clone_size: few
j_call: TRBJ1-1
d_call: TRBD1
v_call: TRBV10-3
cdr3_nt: TGTGCCGGCTCCGGGACAGGGTCTGAAGCTTTCTTT
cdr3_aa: CAGSGTGSEAFF

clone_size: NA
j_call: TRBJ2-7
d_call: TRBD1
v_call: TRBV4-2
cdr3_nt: TGTGCCAGCAGCCGCCGGGACAGTGAGCGCTACGAGCAGTACTTC
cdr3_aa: CASSRRDSERYEQYF

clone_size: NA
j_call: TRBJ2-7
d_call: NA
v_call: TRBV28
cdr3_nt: TGTGCCAGCAGTTTACAGGACTACGAGCAGTACTTC
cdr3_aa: CASSLQDYEQYF

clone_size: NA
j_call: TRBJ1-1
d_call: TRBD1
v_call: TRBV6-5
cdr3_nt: TGTGCCAGCTCGGTCCAGGGGGACACTGAAGCTTTCTTT
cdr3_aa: CASSVQGDTEAFF

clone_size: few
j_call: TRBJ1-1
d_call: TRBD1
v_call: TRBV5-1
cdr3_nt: TGCGCCAGCGAGGGACAGGGGAACACTGAAGCTTTCTTT
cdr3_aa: CASEGQGNTEAFF

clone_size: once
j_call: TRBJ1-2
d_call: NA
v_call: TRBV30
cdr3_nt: TGTGCCTGGAGTGTAGGTGAATATGGCTACACCTTC
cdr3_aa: CAWSVGEYGYTF

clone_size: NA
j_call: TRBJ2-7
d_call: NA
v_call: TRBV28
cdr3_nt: TGTGCCAGCAGCCCGAGGGCAGGGTTTCCGGAGCAGTACTTC
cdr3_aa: CASSPRAGFPEQYF

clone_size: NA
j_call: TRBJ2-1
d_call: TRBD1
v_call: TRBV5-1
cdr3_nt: TGCGCCAGCAGAGCCGGGACAGGGGGCAACAATGAGCAGTTCTTC
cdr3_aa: CASRAGTGGNNEQFF

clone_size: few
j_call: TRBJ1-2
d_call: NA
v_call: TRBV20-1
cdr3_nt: TGCAGTGCTACAGAGAACTATGGCTACACCTTC
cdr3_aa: CSATENYGYTF

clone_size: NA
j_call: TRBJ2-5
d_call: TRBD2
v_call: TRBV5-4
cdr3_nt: TGTGCCAGCAGCTCCACGGGGGGGTCGGGTCGGGAGACCCAGTACTTC
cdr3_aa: CASSSTGGSGRETQYF